This TCR beta chain came from a study of human T cells and chemical hapten exposure. This clonotype was counted ten times or more. Noted time point: pre-sensitization, week 0. This sample's treatment: therapeutic diphenylcyclopropenone sensitization with weekly scalp DPC. The CDR3 has 16 residues. Germline CDR1 reads SGHRS; CDR2 reads YFSETQ. Trimming took 0 bases from V and 3 from J; bases not matched to a gene: 7. TCRdb used MiXCR to reprocess the RACE reads, holding one entry per CDR3 protein. The table has fewer than 350,000 distinct CDR3 sequences, around 7.7% seen once. This specimen consisted of whole blood, obtained in connection with sensitization to the hapten diphenylcyclopropenone (DPC). The chain links TRBV5-1 to TRBJ2-3; 7 positions agree with TRBD1. The receptor's source is a man between 18 and 35 years old with alopecia areata. Some clones in this sample may be carry-over from other donors' samples. DNA of the CDR3: TGCGCCAGCAGCTTGGCGGAGACAGGGCAGACAGATACGCAGTATTTT. Its protein product is CASSLAETGQTDTQYF.